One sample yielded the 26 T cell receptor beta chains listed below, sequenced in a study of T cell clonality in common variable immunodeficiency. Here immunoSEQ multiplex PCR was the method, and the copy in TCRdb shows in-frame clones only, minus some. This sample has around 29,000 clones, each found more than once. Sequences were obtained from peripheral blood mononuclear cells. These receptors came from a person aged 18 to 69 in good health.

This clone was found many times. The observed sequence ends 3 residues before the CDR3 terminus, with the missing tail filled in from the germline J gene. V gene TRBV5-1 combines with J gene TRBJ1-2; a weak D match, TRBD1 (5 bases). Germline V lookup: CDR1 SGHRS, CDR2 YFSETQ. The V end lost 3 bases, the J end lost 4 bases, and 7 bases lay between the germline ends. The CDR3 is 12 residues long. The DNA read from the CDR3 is TGCGCCAGCAGCTCTGACAGCTATGGC. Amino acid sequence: CASSSDSYG. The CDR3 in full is CASSSDSYGYTF.

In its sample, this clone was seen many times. The CDR3 bases that were read are TGTGCCAGCAGTTTAGCGGGAGGGTTGACAGATACG. Translated: CASSLAGGLTDT. The full CDR3 sequence reads CASSLAGGLTDTQYF. The J gene is TRBJ2-3, the V gene TRBV28, with 9 bases matching TRBD2. The read stops 3 residues short of the end of the CDR3; the missing end is completed from the germline J gene. The CDR3 is made up of 15 amino acids. The germline V gene has CDR1 MDHEN and CDR2 SYDVKM. The ends lost 2 bases at V and 3 bases at J; junction bases unmatched: 3.

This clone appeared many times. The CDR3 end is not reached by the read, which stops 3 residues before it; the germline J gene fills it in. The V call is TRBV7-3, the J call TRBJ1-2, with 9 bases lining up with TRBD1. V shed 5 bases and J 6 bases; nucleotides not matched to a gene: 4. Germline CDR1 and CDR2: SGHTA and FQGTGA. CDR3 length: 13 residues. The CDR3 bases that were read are TGTGCCAGCAGCCCGCGGACAGGGGATGGC. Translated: CASSPRTGDG. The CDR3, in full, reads CASSPRTGDGYTF. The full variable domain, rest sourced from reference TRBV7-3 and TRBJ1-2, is GAGVSQTPSNKVTEKGKYVELRCDPISGHTALYWYRQSLGQGPEFLIYFQGTGAADDSGLPNDRFFAVRPEGSVSTLKIQRTERGDSAVYLCASSPRTGDGYTFGSGTRLTVV.

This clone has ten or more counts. The CDR3 bases that were read are TGCAGTGCCCAGAAGCCGGGACTTTCTAGGGATACG. It yields the protein CSAQKPGLSRDT. The whole CDR3 protein is CSAQKPGLSRDTQYF. This chain joins TRBV20-1 and TRBJ2-3; weak D call: TRBD2 (6 bases). Read data end 3 residues before the CDR3 end; the end is taken from the germline J gene. The CDR3 contains 15 residues. Trimming stripped 6 bases from V and 6 bases from J, with 22 bases between. From germline, CDR1 is DFQATT and CDR2 SNEGSKA (reference sequence).

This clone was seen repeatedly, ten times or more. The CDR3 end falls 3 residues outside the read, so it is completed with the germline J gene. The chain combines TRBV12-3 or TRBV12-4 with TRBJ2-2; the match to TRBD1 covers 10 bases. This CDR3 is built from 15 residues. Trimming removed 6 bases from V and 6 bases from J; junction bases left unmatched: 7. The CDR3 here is CASSLGQGFSGELFF. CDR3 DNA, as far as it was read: TGTGCCAGCAGCCTGGGACAGGGGTTTTCCGGGGAG.

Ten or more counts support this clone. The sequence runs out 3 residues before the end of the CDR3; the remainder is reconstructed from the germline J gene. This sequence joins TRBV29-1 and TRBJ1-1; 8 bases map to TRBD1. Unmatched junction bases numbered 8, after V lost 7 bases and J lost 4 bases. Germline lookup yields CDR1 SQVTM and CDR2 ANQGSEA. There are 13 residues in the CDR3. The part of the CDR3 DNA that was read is TGCAGCGGTATGGACAGGGTGGGCACTGAA. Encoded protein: CSGMDRVGTE. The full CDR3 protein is CSGMDRVGTEAFF.

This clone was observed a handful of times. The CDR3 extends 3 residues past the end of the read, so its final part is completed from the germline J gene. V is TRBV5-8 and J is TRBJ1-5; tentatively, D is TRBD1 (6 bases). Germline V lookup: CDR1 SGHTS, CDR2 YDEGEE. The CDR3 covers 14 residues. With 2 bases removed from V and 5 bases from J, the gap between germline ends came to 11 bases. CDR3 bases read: TGTGCCAGCAGCTTTTACAGGGCAGATCAGCCC. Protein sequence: CASSFYRADQP. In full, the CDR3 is CASSFYRADQPQHF.

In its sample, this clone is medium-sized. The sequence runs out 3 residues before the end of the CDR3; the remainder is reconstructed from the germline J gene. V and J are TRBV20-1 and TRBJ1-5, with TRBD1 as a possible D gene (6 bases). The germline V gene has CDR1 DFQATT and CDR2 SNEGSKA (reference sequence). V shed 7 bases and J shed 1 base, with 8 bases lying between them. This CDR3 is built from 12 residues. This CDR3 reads CSVQGSNQPQHF. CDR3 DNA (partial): TGCAGTGTCCAGGGGAGCAATCAGCCC.

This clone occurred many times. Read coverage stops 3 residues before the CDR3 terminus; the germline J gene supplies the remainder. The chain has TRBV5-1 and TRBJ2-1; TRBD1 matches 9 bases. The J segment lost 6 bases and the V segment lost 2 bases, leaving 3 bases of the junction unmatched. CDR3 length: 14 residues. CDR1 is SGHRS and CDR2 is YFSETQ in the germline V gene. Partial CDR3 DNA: TGCGCCAGCAGCTTCGGGACAGGGATCAATGAG. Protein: CASSFGTGINE. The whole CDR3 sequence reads CASSFGTGINEQFF.

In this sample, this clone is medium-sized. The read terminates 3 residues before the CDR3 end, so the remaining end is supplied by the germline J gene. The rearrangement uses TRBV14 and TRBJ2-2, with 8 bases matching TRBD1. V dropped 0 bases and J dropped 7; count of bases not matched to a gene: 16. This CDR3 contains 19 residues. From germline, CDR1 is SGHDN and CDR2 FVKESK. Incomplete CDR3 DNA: TGTGCCAGCAGCCAAGACAGGGGGCGGCTAGCCGGGCGTAGCGGGGAG. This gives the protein CASSQDRGRLAGRSGE. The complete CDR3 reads CASSQDRGRLAGRSGELFF. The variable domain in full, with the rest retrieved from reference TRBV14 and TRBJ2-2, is EAGVTQFPSHSVIEKGQTVTLRCDPISGHDNLYWYRRVMGKEIKFLLHFVKESKQDESGMPNNRFLAERTGGTYSTLKVQPAELEDSGVYFCASSQDRGRLAGRSGELFFGEGSRLTVL.

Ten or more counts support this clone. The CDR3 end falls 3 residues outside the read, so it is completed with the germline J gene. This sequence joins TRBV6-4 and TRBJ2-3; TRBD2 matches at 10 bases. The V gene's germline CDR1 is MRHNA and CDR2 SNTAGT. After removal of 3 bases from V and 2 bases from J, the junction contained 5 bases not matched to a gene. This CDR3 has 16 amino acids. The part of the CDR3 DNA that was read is TGTGCCAGCAGTGATTCTAGCGGGGGTTACACAGATACG. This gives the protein CASSDSSGGYTDT. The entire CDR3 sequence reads CASSDSSGGYTDTQYF.

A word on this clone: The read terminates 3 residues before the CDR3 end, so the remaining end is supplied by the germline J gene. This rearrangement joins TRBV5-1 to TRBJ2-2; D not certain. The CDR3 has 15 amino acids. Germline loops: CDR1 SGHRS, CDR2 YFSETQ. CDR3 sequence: CASSLASDGNSPLFF. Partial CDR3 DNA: TGCGCCAGCAGCTTGGCCAGCGACGGAAATTCACCG.

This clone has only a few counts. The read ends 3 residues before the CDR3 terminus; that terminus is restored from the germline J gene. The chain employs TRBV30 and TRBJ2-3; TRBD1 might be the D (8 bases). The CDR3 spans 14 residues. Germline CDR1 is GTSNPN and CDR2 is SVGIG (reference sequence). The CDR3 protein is CAWSLDRAGETQYF. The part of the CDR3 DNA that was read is TGTGCCTGGAGTCTGGACAGGGCGGGAGAGACG.

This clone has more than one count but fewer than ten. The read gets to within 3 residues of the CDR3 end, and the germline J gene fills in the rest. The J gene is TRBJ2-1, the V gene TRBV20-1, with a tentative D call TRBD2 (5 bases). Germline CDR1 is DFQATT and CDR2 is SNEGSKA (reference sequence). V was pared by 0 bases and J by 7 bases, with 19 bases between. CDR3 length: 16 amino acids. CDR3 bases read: TGCAGTGCTAGAGACCGAAGGCCTAGCCGGATAAATGAG. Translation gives CSARDRRPSRINE. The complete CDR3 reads CSARDRRPSRINEQFF.

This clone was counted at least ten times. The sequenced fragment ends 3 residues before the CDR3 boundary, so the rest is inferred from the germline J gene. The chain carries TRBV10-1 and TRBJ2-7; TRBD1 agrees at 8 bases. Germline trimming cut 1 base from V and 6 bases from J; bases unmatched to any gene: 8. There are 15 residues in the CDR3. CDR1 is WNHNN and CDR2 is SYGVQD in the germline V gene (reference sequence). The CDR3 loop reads CASSEYLGQDFEQYF. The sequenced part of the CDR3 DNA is TGCGCCAGCAGTGAGTATTTGGGACAGGACTTCGAG.

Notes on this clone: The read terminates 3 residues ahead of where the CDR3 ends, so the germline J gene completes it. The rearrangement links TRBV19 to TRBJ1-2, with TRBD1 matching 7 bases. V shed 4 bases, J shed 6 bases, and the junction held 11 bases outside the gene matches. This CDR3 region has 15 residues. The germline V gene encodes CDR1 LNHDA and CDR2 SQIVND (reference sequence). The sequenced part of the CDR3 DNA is TGTGCCAGTAGTAGGTATGGCCAGGGGGTACATGGC. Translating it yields CASSRYGQGVHG. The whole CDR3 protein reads CASSRYGQGVHGYTF.

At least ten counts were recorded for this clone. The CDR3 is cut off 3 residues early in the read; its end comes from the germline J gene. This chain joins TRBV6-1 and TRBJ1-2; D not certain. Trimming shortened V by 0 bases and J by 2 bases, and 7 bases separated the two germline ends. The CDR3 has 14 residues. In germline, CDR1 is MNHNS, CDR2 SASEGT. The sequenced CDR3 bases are TGTGCCAGCAGTGAAGCAGTCAGAAACTATGGC. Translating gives CASSEAVRNYG. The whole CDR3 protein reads CASSEAVRNYGYTF.

Incomplete CDR3 DNA: TGTGCCAGTAGTATAAACCAGGGGTTTAATCAGCCC. Translated, it gives CASSINQGFNQP. From start to end, the CDR3 is CASSINQGFNQPQHF. The rearrangement uses TRBV19 and TRBJ1-5; tentative D call: TRBD1 (6 bases). The CDR3 goes on 3 residues after the read ends, and that part is filled in from the germline J gene. The CDR3 extends over 15 amino acids. Trimming cost V 2 bases and J 4 bases, with 12 bases left between them. Per the germline V gene, CDR1 is LNHDA and CDR2 is SQIVND (reference sequence).

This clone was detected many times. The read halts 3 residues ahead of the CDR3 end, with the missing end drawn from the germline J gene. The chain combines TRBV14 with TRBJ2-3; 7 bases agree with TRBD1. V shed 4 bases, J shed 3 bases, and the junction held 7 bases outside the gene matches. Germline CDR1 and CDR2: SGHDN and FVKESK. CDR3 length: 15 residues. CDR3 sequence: CASSLQGRRTDTQYF. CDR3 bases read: TGTGCCAGCAGCCTACAGGGGAGAAGGACAGATACG.

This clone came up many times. The sequenced part of the CDR3 DNA is TGTGCCAGCAGCCAGGGAGGGGCGCAGGGGGCG. Translating gives CASSQGGAQGA. The whole CDR3 is CASSQGGAQGAQYF. This chain uses TRBV14 with TRBJ2-3; the D gene could be TRBD1 or TRBD2 (7 bases each). Read sequence stops 3 residues before the CDR3 end, and the germline J gene provides the missing end. Germline CDR1 is SGHDN and CDR2 is FVKESK. The CDR3 is made up of 14 amino acids.

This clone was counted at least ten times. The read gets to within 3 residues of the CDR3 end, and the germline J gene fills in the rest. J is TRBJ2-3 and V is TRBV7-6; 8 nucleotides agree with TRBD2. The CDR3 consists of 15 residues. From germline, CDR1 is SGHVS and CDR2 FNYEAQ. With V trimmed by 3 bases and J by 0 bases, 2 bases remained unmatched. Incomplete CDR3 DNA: TGTGCCAGCAGCTTCAGCGGGAGTAGCACAGATACG. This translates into CASSFSGSSTDT. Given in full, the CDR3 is CASSFSGSSTDTQYF.

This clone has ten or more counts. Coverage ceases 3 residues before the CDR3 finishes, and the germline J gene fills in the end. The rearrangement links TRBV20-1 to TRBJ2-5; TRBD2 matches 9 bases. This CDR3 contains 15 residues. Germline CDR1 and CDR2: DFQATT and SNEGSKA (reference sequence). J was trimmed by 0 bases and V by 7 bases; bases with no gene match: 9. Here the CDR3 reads CSVKIAGANQETQYF. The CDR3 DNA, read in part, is TGCAGTGTTAAAATAGCGGGAGCGAACCAAGAGACC.

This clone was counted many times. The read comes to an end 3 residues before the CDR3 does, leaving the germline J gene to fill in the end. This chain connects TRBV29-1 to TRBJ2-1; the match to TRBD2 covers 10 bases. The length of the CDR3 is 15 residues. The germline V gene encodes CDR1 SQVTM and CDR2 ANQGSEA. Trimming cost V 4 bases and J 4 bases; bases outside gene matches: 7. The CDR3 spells CSVVLTSGVYNEQFF. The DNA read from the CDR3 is TGCAGCGTTGTTTTAACTAGCGGGGTTTACAATGAG.

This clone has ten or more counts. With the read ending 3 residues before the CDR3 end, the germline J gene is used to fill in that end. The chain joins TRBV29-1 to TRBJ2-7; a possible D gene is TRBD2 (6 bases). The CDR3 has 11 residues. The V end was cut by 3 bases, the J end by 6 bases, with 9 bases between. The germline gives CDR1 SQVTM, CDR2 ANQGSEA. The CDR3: CSVEEGAEQYF. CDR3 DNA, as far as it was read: TGCAGCGTTGAGGAGGGTGCCGAG.

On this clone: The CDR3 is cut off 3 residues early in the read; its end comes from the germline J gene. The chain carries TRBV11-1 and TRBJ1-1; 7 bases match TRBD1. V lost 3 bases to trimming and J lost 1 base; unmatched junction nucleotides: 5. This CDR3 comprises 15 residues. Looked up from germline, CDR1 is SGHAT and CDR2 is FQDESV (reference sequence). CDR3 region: CASSFLTGTNTEAFF. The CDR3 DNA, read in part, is TGTGCCAGCAGCTTTTTGACAGGGACGAACACTGAA.

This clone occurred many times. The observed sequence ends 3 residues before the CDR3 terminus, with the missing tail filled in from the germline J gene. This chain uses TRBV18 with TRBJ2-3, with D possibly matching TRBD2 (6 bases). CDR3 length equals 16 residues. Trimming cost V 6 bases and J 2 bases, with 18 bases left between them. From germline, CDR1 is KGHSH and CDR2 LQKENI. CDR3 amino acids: CASSRRTQRVTDTQYF. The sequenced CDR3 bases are TGTGCCAGCTCCCGACGAACTCAGCGGGTCACAGATACG. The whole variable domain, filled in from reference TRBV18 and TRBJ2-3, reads NAGVMQNPRHLVRRRGQEARLRCSPMKGHSHVYWYRQLPEEGLKFMVYLQKENIIDESGMPKERFSAEFPKEGPSILRIQQVVRGDSAAYFCASSRRTQRVTDTQYFGPGTRLTVL.